The clone carrying this TCR beta chain was picked up one time. Its antigen is not identified. Germline and junction disagree at one end, which may indicate a read error. This sample is drawn from a study of type 1 regulatory T cells. About the research overall: T-allo10 is an in vitro-generated, Tr1-enriched CD4 T cell product specific for alloantigen.

TCRdb independently ran MiXCR on the reads; one entry per CDR3 protein. There are 13,000 to 15,000 distinct CDR3 sequences in the sample; roughly 13% occur only once, and just over 15% lies in the top ten. Germline loops: CDR1 SGHTA, CDR2 FQGNSA. CDR3 length equals 16 residues. This receptor was taken from a human donor in good health. The sequenced sample consisted of cultured T cells, either the whole culture or a sorted T cell fraction (not recorded which). The chain combines TRBV7-2 with TRBJ1-5; TRBD1 matches at 7 bases. The CDR3 sequence: CASSTAPLTGQEPQHF. Here the CDR3 DNA reads TGCGCCAGCAGCACGGCTCCCTTGACAGGGCAGGAGCCCCAGCATTTT. Filled out from reference TRBV7-2 and TRBJ1-5, the complete variable domain reads GAGVSQSPSNKVTEKGKDVELRCDPISGHTALYWYRQSLGQGLEFLIYFQGNSAPDKSGLPSDRFSAERTGGSVSTLTIQRTQQEDSAVYLCASSTAPLTGQEPQHFGDGTRLSIL.